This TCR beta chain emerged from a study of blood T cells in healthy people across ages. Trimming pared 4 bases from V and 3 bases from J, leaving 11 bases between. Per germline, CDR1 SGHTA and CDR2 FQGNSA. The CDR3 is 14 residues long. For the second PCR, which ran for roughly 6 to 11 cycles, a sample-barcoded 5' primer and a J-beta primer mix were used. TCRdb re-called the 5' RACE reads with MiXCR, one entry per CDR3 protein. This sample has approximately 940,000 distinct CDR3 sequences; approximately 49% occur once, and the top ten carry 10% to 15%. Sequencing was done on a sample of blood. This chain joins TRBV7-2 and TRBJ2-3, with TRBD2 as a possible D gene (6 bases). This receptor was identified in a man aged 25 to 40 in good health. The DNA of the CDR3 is TGTGCCAGCAGCTCCGGGACTTTGACAGATACGCAGTATTTT. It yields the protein CASSSGTLTDTQYF.